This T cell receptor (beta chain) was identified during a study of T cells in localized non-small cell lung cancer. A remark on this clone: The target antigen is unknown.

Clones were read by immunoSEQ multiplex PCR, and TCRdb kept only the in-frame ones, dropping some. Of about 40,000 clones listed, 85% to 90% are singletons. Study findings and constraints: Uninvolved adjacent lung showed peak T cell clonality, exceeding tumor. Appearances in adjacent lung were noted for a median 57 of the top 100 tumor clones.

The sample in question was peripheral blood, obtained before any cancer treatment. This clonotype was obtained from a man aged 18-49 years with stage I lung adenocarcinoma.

Here the CDR3 DNA reads TGTGCTAGTGGTTCGGACAGGGTAGGCTATGGCTACACCTTC. It translates to CASGSDRVGYGYTF. The rearrangement links TRBV12-5 to TRBJ1-2; TRBD1 matches 8 bases. Germline CDR1 is LGHNT and CDR2 is FRNRAP. The CDR3 runs 14 residues. V lost 4 bases, J lost 4 bases, and 5 bases stayed unmatched.